These 9 T cell receptor beta chains came from one sample sequenced in a study of regulatory T cells in long-lasting Graves disease. The time point here: persistent/refractory GD, antithyroid drugs over 5 years with positive TRAb. The TCR library was prepared using RNA isolated from PBMCs. For TCR beta, libraries came from iRepertoire HTBI primers and Arm-PCR of CDR3 regions. Using its own MiXCR run on the multiplex PCR reads, TCRdb lists one record per CDR3 protein. The data show some 470,000 distinct CDR3 sequences, approximately 21% seen once. The sample here was peripheral blood mononuclear cells (PBMCs), taken when the disease was refractory, from a patient treated with antithyroid drugs. All receptors derive from a female donor with Graves disease.

At least ten counts were recorded for this clonotype. The chain links TRBV11-2 to TRBJ2-7, with 9 bases that match TRBD2. The germline gives CDR1 SGHAT, CDR2 FQNNGV. Trimming at V came to 3 bases and at J to 5 bases, leaving 8 bases not matched to a gene. CDR3 size: 15 residues. CDR3 amino acids: CASSFIAGASDEQYF. In nucleotides, the CDR3 is TGTGCCAGCAGCTTTATAGCGGGAGCCTCGGACGAGCAGTACTTC.

This clonotype was seen a single time. The genes are TRBV15 and TRBJ2-1; TRBD2 matches 10 bases. V lost 2 bases, J lost 7 bases, and 5 bases stayed unmatched. CDR1 LNHNV and CDR2 YYDKDF come from the germline V gene (reference sequence). There are 15 residues in the CDR3. This CDR3 reads CATSRSGGAGNEQFF. The CDR3 bases are TGTGCCACCAGCAGAAGCGGGGGGGCGGGGAATGAGCAGTTCTTC.

The rearrangement joins TRBV24-1 to TRBJ2-7; D remains ambiguous. In germline, CDR1 is KGHDR, CDR2 SFDVKD. This CDR3 spans 15 amino acids. Trimming removed 4 bases from V and 0 bases from J, with 12 bases in between. In DNA, the CDR3 is TGTGCCACCAGTGACCCCTCGGACCTCTCCTACGAGCAGTACTTC. This encodes CATSDPSDLSYEQYF.

The chain carries TRBV20-1 and TRBJ1-2; D unclear. Germline CDR1 DFQATT, CDR2 SNEGSKA (reference sequence). The CDR3 runs to 13 residues. Trimming stripped 5 bases from V and 4 bases from J, with 14 bases between. For the CDR3, the DNA is TGCAGTGCTGCGGGGTCCCTACCCTATGGCTACACCTTC. It is translated as CSAAGSLPYGYTF.

This clonotype was observed a few times. Because the CDR3 is missing its conserved closing phenylalanine or tryptophan, this is likely a read error. This chain connects TRBV27 to TRBJ2-5, with 7 bases that match TRBD2. This CDR3 region has 14 residues. Trimming took 2 bases from V and 4 from J; bases not matched to a gene: 4. Per the germline V gene, CDR1 is MNHEY and CDR2 is SMNVEV (reference sequence). The CDR3 sequence: CASSLVGGRETQYL. For the CDR3, the DNA is TGTGCCAGCAGTTTAGTGGGGGGGAGAGAGACCCAGTACCTC.

This clonotype has at least ten counts. CDR3 coding DNA: TGTGCCAGCAGTGACGCACAGGGTATATCCAAAGCTTTCTTT. Its translation is CASSDAQGISKAFF. The J gene is TRBJ1-1, the V gene TRBV6-1, with D perhaps TRBD1 (6 bases). Per germline, CDR1 MNHNS and CDR2 SASEGT. The CDR3 contains 14 residues. V lost 3 bases, J lost 9 bases, and 17 bases lay in between.

This clonotype was detected many times. The V call is TRBV12-3 or TRBV12-4, the J call TRBJ2-7, with 8 bases aligning to TRBD1. The CDR3 extends over 15 amino acids. Trimming cost V 3 bases and J 4 bases; bases outside gene matches: 8. CDR3 in DNA: TGTGCCAGCAGTTTCGGACAGGGAGACGGGTACGAGCAGTACTTC. It specifies CASSFGQGDGYEQYF.

The table lists this clonotype with a few counts. The rearrangement uses TRBV20-1 and TRBJ2-5; 9 nucleotides agree with TRBD2. Germline CDR1 DFQATT, CDR2 SNEGSKA (reference sequence). With V trimmed by 3 bases and J by 5 bases, 7 bases remained unmatched. The CDR3 extends over 14 amino acids. The CDR3 DNA reads TGCAGTGCTAGGGGGAGCGGGGGGAGGGAGACCCAGTACTTC. Amino acid sequence: CSARGSGGRETQYF.

The chain links TRBV6-2 or TRBV6-3 to TRBJ2-7, with D unclear. V lost 1 base to trimming and J lost 7 bases, with 11 bases between them. CDR1 is MNHEY, CDR2 SVGEGT, per germline. The CDR3 sequence is 13 residues long. The CDR3 DNA reads as TGTGCCAGCAGTTACTTGCAGTCGCTAGAGCAGTACTTC. It codes for CASSYLQSLEQYF.